Included here is one T cell receptor beta chain sequence, with context. This clone has only a few counts. Its specific antigen is unknown. No much larger clonotype is one base removed from it; base qualities were not supplied. V was cut back by 4 bases and J by 0 bases, leaving a gap of 9 bases between them. The CDR1 and CDR2 encoded by the germline V gene are ENHRY and SYGVKD. The CDR3 starts with the cysteine, ends with the phenylalanine, and has 14 residues. Only CDR3 DNA is held: 42 bases, read in frame from base 1. The sample originates from a study of blood T cell repertoires in COVID-19 (dated by TCRdb to the early 2020s). With regard to the full study: Collaborator samples came from the United States, Italy and Spain and covered acute and convalescent phases of COVID-19. A freely available public database, intended as a resource for researchers studying the immune response to SARS-CoV-2, is where the repertoires were released. Where HLA class I and class II types were available, the types were taken from metadata supplied by the sample provider, not from assay-based typing. Nearly every sample came with metadata listing a de-identified subject ID, COVID-19 status, age in years and sex. The dataset comprised deeply sampled blood TCRbeta repertoires from subjects exposed to, actively infected with, or recovered from COVID-19. The material from the prospective study consisted of cDNA or gDNA derived from T cells, B-cell-depleted T cells, or PBMCs. The samples were drawn from two sources: the first 160 participants of the ongoing ImmuneRACE study, and over 950 subjects contributed by 6 global collaborators.

One collaborating source in Seattle enrolled patients during active infection and followed them longitudinally through the course of disease. Each collaborating institution followed its own protocols to collect whole blood in K2EDTA tubes. Collaborator samples were shipped for TCRbeta analysis as frozen whole blood, isolated PBMCs, or DNA extracted from either sample type. TCRbeta CDR3 regions were amplified from genomic DNA by means of the immunoSEQ Assay, a bias-controlled multiplex PCR. In the authors' own workflow: The number of nucleated cells in each sample was estimated from the amplification of reference gene primers within the assay. Sequence reads were collapsed and filtered to measure the absolute abundance of every unique TCRbeta CDR3 rearrangement. For each sample, productive Simpson clonality was calculated as the square root of Simpson's diversity index across productive rearrangements. The table comes from immuneACCESS by way of TCRdb, which keeps in-frame sequences with V and J called. Part of the clones is missing from these tables; in studies checked, under half for an unresolved V gene and the rest for unknown reasons. D and trimming were read from the DNA, whereas the V and J calls and clone size are those reported in that table. The sample has more than 85,000 clones on record, just under 95% of them singletons. The top ten constitute 1.9% of the sample.

Paper-wide results and their limitations: The amount of clinical and demographic metadata varied by source and participant and was provided uncurated.

This chain is built from TRBV10-3 and TRBJ1-2; a weak D assignment points to TRBD1 (5 bases agree). The sequence came from a woman aged 45 to 65 with COVID-19, enrolled during active disease. Sequenced input: peripheral blood. CDR3 loop: CAISGDSANYGYTF. The bases read TGTGCCATCAGTGGGGACTCTGCTAACTATGGCTACACCTTC.